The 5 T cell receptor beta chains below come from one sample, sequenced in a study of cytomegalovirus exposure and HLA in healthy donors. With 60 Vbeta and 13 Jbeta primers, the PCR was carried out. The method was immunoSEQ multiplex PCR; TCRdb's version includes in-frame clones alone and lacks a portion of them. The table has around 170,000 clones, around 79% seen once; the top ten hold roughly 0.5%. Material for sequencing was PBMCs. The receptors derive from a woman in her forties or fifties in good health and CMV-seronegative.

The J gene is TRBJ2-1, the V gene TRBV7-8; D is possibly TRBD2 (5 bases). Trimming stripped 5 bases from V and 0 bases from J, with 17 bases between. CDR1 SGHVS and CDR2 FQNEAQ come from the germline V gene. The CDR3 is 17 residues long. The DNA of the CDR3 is TGTGCCAGCAGCGCTATGGTGTTGAGGGTCTCCTACAATGAGCAGTTCTTC. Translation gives CASSAMVLRVSYNEQFF.

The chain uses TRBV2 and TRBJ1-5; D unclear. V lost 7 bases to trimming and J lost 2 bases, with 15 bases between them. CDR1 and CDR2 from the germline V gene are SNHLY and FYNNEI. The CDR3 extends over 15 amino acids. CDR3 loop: CASTSDGLGNQPQHF. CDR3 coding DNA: TGTGCCAGCACCTCAGACGGTCTAGGCAATCAGCCCCAGCATTTT.

The CDR3 reads CAWQDRGTVSNQPQHF. CDR3 nucleotides: TGTGCCTGGCAGGACAGGGGAACCGTTAGCAATCAGCCCCAGCATTTT. V gene TRBV30 combines with J gene TRBJ1-5, with 9 bases fitting TRBD1. V trimming: 5 bases; J trimming: 0 bases; junction bases outside the gene matches: 8. Germline values: CDR1 GTSNPN, CDR2 SVGIG (reference sequence). The CDR3 has 16 amino acids.

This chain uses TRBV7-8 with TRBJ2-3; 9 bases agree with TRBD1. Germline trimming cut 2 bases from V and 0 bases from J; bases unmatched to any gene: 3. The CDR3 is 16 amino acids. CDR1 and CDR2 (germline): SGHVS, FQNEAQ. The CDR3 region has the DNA TGTGCCAGCAGCTTAATCGACAGGGGGAGCACAGATACGCAGTATTTT. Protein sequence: CASSLIDRGSTDTQYF.

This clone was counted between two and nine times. The CDR3 sequence: CASSRELLAGMEQYF. CDR3 DNA: TGTGCCAGCAGCCGGGAGCTACTAGCGGGAATGGAGCAGTACTTC. The rearrangement joins TRBV11-2 to TRBJ2-7; the match to TRBD2 covers 10 bases. The trim removed 5 bases at V and 7 bases at J, leaving 11 bases unmatched. Germline-derived CDR1 and CDR2 are SGHAT and FQNNGV. The CDR3 runs to 15 residues.